Listed here are 23 T cell receptor beta chains from one sample, sequenced in a study of blood T cell repertoires in COVID-19. Assay: immunoSEQ multiplex PCR; the TCRdb copy retains only in-frame clones and omits some. The table has approximately 18,000 clones, 85% to 95% seen once. Material for sequencing was peripheral blood. All receptors derive from a human donor in a cohort sampled during active COVID-19.

The V gene is TRBV3-1 (or the pseudogene TRBV3-2), the J gene TRBJ2-7, with 11 bases fitting TRBD2. The germline V gene encodes CDR1 LGHDT and CDR2 YNNKEL (reference sequence). V shed 1 base, J shed 3 bases, and the junction held 2 bases outside the gene matches. The CDR3 consists of 15 residues. The CDR3 protein is CASSQAGTSGYEQYF. In DNA, the CDR3 is TGTGCCAGCAGCCAAGCCGGGACTAGCGGCTACGAGCAGTACTTC.

This chain links TRBV5-6 with TRBJ1-6; a possible D gene is TRBD1 (6 bases). Trimming took off 2 bases at V and 7 bases at J, with 16 bases between the two ends. The CDR3 runs to 16 residues. Per the germline V gene, CDR1 is SGHDT and CDR2 is YYEEEE. CDR3 protein: CASSFVAGARNSPLHF. The CDR3 coding sequence is TGTGCCAGCAGCTTTGTCGCGGGGGCGAGGAATTCACCCCTCCACTTT.

The chain couples TRBV5-4 to TRBJ2-5, with TRBD2 identical over 12 bases. The J segment lost 3 bases and the V segment lost 2 bases, leaving 5 bases of the junction unmatched. Per germline, CDR1 SGHNT and CDR2 YYREEE (reference sequence). The CDR3 runs 16 residues. The CDR3 is CASSLGLAGFKETQYF. CDR3 in DNA: TGTGCCAGCAGCTTAGGACTAGCGGGATTTAAAGAGACCCAGTACTTC.

The CDR3 coding sequence is TGTGCCAGCAGCAAAGGACAGGGTTTAACTAGCGGGCTATACAATGAGCAGTTCTTC. Amino acid sequence: CASSKGQGLTSGLYNEQFF. This chain connects TRBV21-1 to TRBJ2-1; the listed D gene, TRBD2, was not tested against the DNA. TRBV21-1 is marked as a pseudogene. The CDR3 contains 19 residues.

J is TRBJ1-1 and V is TRBV5-1; D is possibly TRBD1 (5 bases). CDR3 length equals 15 residues. CDR1 is SGHRS, CDR2 YFSETQ, per germline. Trimming cost V 1 base and J 0 bases, with 10 bases left between them. DNA for the CDR3: TGCGCCAGCAGCTTGTGGGCAGGGATGAACACTGAAGCTTTCTTT. It specifies CASSLWAGMNTEAFF.

The rearrangement uses TRBV28 and TRBJ2-4; possibly TRBD1 for D (5 bases). This CDR3 is built from 14 residues. In germline, CDR1 is MDHEN, CDR2 SYDVKM. V was shortened by 10 bases and J by 5 bases, with 18 bases between the two germline ends. The DNA for the CDR3 is TGTGCCACCAGCCGGCAGGGCATACAAAACATTCAGTACTTC. Its translation is CATSRQGIQNIQYF.

The chain uses TRBV11-2 and TRBJ2-3, with 10 bases matching TRBD2. Germline lookup yields CDR1 SGHAT and CDR2 FQNNGV. The CDR3 extends over 17 amino acids. Trimming removed 1 base from V and 1 base from J; junction bases left unmatched: 5. DNA of the CDR3: TGTGCCAGCAGCTTAGGCCCAGGACTAGCGGGCACAGATACGCAGTATTTT. It translates to CASSLGPGLAGTDTQYF.

V and J are TRBV5-5 and TRBJ2-5, with D tentatively TRBD2 (6 bases). CDR1 is SGHKS, CDR2 YYEKEE, per germline (reference sequence). This CDR3 contains 16 residues. The V and J ends lost 0 bases and 0 bases respectively, with 12 bases between them. The CDR3 loop is CASSLDPRGYQETQYF. Written as DNA, the CDR3 is TGTGCCAGCAGCTTGGACCCCCGGGGGTACCAAGAGACCCAGTACTTC.

This clone has a single count. The V gene is TRBV7-8, the J gene TRBJ2-7; D is possibly TRBD1 (6 bases). Per the germline V gene, CDR1 is SGHVS and CDR2 is FQNEAQ. The V and J ends lost 7 bases and 2 bases respectively, with 21 bases between them. CDR3 size: 16 residues. Here the CDR3 reads CASNSPGTRNTYEQYF. In DNA, the CDR3 is TGTGCCAGCAACTCCCCCGGGACAAGAAATACCTACGAGCAGTACTTC.

The chain's CDR3 is CASSPLRGTTNYGYTF. DNA for the CDR3: TGTGCCAGCAGCCCCCTTCGGGGGACCACTAACTATGGCTACACCTTC. The J gene is TRBJ1-2, the V gene TRBV21-1. TRBV21-1 is recorded as a pseudogene. The CDR3 runs 16 residues.

The chain couples TRBV19 to TRBJ1-2; TRBD1 agrees at 9 bases. With 10 bases clipped from V and 6 bases from J, the junction kept 9 bases outside the gene matches. Per the germline V gene, CDR1 is LNHDA and CDR2 is SQIVND (reference sequence). The CDR3 is 13 amino acids. The CDR3 coding sequence is TGTGCCACCCAACAGGGGGCGCGGAATGGCTACACCTTC. This encodes CATQQGARNGYTF.

This clone has a handful of counts. The chain carries TRBV7-9 and TRBJ1-5, with D possibly being TRBD1 (6 bases). Germline CDR1 SEHNR, CDR2 FQNEAQ (reference sequence). Trimming removed 5 bases from V and 3 bases from J, with 20 bases in between. The CDR3 sequence is 17 residues long. The DNA for the CDR3 is TGTGCCAGCAGCCCACTAGGGGCGGGGGCTTACAATCAGCCCCAGCATTTT. Its protein product is CASSPLGAGAYNQPQHF.

About this clone itself: The DNA is left out, because the CDR3 cannot be placed on it with certainty; the CDR3 is given as TCRdb lists it. This chain links TRBV28 with TRBJ2-7; the DNA was not used to check the table's D call, TRBD2. Germline V CDR1 and CDR2: MDHEN, SYDVKM. Both ends counted, the CDR3 spans 17 residues. This CDR3 reads CASSSSGLAGDTYEQYF.

The rearrangement joins TRBV11-2 to TRBJ2-5; 12 positions match TRBD2. V trimming: 7 bases; J trimming: 4 bases; junction bases outside the gene matches: 7. This CDR3 has 15 residues. Germline V gene data show CDR1 as SGHAT and CDR2 as FQNNGV. CDR3 region: CASTRLAGEGETQYF. The CDR3 DNA is TGTGCCAGCACCCGACTAGCGGGGGAAGGAGAGACCCAGTACTTC.

V usage is TRBV27 and J usage is TRBJ1-1, with D perhaps TRBD1 (6 bases). CDR3 size: 14 residues. Between the trimmed V and J ends, which lost 5 bases and 0 bases, there was a span of 10 bases. Germline CDR1 MNHEY, CDR2 SMNVEV (reference sequence). The CDR3 here is CASSLQGLNTEAFF. DNA for the CDR3: TGTGCCAGCAGTCTACAGGGCCTGAACACTGAAGCTTTCTTT.

This clone was seen more than once but under ten times. This rearrangement joins TRBV11-2 to TRBJ2-7; weak D call: TRBD2 (6 bases). V shed 1 base and J shed 3 bases, with 10 bases lying between them. The CDR3 loop spans 14 amino acids. CDR1 and CDR2 from the germline V gene are SGHAT and FQNNGV. CDR3 sequence: CASSLAREVYEQYF. CDR3 in DNA: TGTGCCAGCAGCTTAGCCAGGGAGGTCTACGAGCAGTACTTC.

V usage is TRBV7-9 and J usage is TRBJ2-7; perhaps TRBD1 as D (5 bases). This CDR3 region has 12 residues. Germline CDR1 is SEHNR and CDR2 is FQNEAQ (reference sequence). Trimming cost V 1 base and J 7 bases, with 8 bases left between them. The CDR3 sequence is CASSLVQGEQYF. The CDR3 coding sequence is TGTGCCAGCAGCTTAGTTCAGGGAGAGCAGTACTTC. The complete variable domain, with remaining parts taken from reference TRBV7-9 and TRBJ2-7, reads DTGVSQNPRHKITKRGQNVTFRCDPISEHNRLYWYRQTLGQGPEFLTYFQNEAQLEKSRLLSDRFSAERPKGSFSTLEIQRTEQGDSAMYLCASSLVQGEQYFGPGTRLTVT.

This clone was observed a single time. The chain uses TRBV7-8 and TRBJ2-1; unclear D gene. Per germline, CDR1 SGHVS and CDR2 FQNEAQ. V was shortened by 2 bases and J by 6 bases, with 8 bases between the two germline ends. The CDR3 sequence is 13 residues long. The CDR3 loop reads CASSLFEFNEQFF. CDR3 bases: TGTGCCAGCAGCTTATTTGAGTTCAATGAGCAGTTCTTC.

This chain uses TRBV9 with TRBJ1-3, with D perhaps matching TRBD1 (5 bases). Trimming took 3 bases from V and 9 from J, leaving 13 bases between them. The CDR3 runs to 13 residues. Per the germline V gene, CDR1 is SGDLS and CDR2 is YYNGEE. The CDR3 sequence: CASSAQGRGTIYF. For the CDR3, the DNA is TGTGCCAGCAGCGCCCAGGGCCGAGGCACCATATATTTT.

The chain uses TRBV27 and TRBJ2-3, with D tentatively TRBD2 (7 bases). Germline CDR1 reads MNHEY; CDR2 reads SMNVEV (reference sequence). There are 16 residues in the CDR3. Trimming took off 3 bases at V and 6 bases at J, with 19 bases between the two ends. The CDR3 loop reads CASSFRTARRGDTQYF. CDR3 coding DNA: TGTGCCAGCAGTTTTAGGACAGCCCGGCGGGGGGATACGCAGTATTTT.

The chain uses TRBV4-2 and TRBJ2-3; D gene ambiguous. CDR3 length: 12 residues. Germline V gene sequence: CDR1 LGHNA, CDR2 YNFKEQ. Deletions cut 2 bases from V and 3 bases from J, with 3 bases between. The CDR3 sequence: CASSQPTDTQYF. In DNA form, the CDR3 reads TGTGCCAGCAGCCAACCAACAGATACGCAGTATTTT.

CDR3 protein: CASSEEAGWGETQYF. The CDR3 coding sequence is TGTGCCAGCAGTGAAGAGGCGGGGTGGGGTGAGACCCAGTACTTC. J is TRBJ2-5 and V is TRBV2; a weak D match, TRBD2 (6 bases). This CDR3 has 15 amino acids. Deletions cut 1 base from V and 5 bases from J, with 14 bases between. CDR1 and CDR2 (germline): SNHLY, FYNNEI.

V is TRBV5-3 and J is TRBJ2-7; TRBD2 agrees at 14 bases. TRBV5-3 is an ORF, and what it does is uncertain. This CDR3 is 16 amino acids long. The V and J ends lost 2 bases and 3 bases, in that order; junction bases with no gene match: 4. The CDR3, as DNA: TGTGCCAGAAGCTTTCGACTAGCGGGAGGGATCTACGAGCAGTACTTC. It codes for CARSFRLAGGIYEQYF.